This T cell receptor beta chain was sequenced in a study of blood T cell repertoires in COVID-19. Original handling: Using reference gene primer amplification, nucleated cell counts were estimated. The protocol was immunoSEQ multiplex PCR, while the TCRdb copy is restricted to in-frame clones and leaves out a portion. Clone size and the V and J calls come from that table; the DNA yielded D and trimming. The table shows about 34,000 clones, with roughly 80% occurring only once. Trimming cost V 0 bases and J 3 bases; bases outside gene matches: 9. Germline V CDR1 and CDR2: SGHRS, YFSETQ. This CDR3 contains 17 residues.

This chain links TRBV5-1 with TRBJ2-1, with TRBD1 matching over 7 bases. This TCR was recovered from a man aged 80 or over with active or convalescent COVID-19. Material: peripheral blood. For the CDR3, the DNA is TGCGCCAGCAGCTTGGATACCGGGACAGTTTACTACAATGAGCAGTTCTTC. As protein: CASSLDTGTVYYNEQFF.